A selection of T cell receptor beta chains follows, all from one sample in a study of T cell repertoires in cytomegalovirus infection. From the reads, TCRdb called clonotypes with MiXCR, one entry per CDR3 protein. Counted here are about 890,000 distinct CDR3 sequences, around 29% occurring once; the ten biggest clones make up around 15%. Their recognized antigens are unknown. Here the sequenced sample was cultured CD8+ T cells from PBMCs, taken from culture after CMV antigen stimulation. All receptors derive from a human donor in good health (CMV status not recorded). Some clones in this sample may be carry-over from other donors' samples. Both conserved end residues are part of each CDR3. A D gene is named only where the DNA matches it firmly. Clone size is given for some rows only: seen once, a few or many times, or a class if the clone is expanded.

TRBV2,.,TRBJ2-3,TRBD2,TGTGCCACCCTCGGGGGGGGTTCGAGCACAGATACGCAGTATTTT,CATLGGGSSTDTQYF
TRBV6-5,few,TRBJ1-3,.,TGTGCCAGCAGTTACGCCTATCCGGGACAAGGAAACACCATATATTTT,CASSYAYPGQGNTIYF
TRBV27,few,TRBJ2-3,TRBD1,TGTGCCAGCAGTTTCCACAGGGGCGATACGCAGTATTTT,CASSFHRGDTQYF
TRBV28,.,TRBJ2-1,.,TGTGCCAGCAGCCCGGGACACAAGAGTGTAGGGCAGTTCTTC,CASSPGHKSVGQFF
TRBV7-9,few,TRBJ2-3,.,TGTGCCAGCAGCTTAGTTGGTCTACCTGAGGTCACAGATACGCAGTATTTT,CASSLVGLPEVTDTQYF
TRBV7-9,many,TRBJ1-1,.,TGTGCCAGCAGCCCGTCCACTGAAGCTTTCTTT,CASSPSTEAFF
TRBV4-1,few,TRBJ2-5,TRBD1,TGCGCCAGCAGCCACAGAGAGGTGGGAGGTTTACAGGGGGCCCAAGAGACCCAGTACTTC,CASSHREVGGLQGAQETQYF
TRBV14,.,TRBJ1-2,.,TGTGCCAGCAGTCAGGAGCCGCCGGACTATGGCTACACCTTC,CASSQEPPDYGYTF
TRBV7-6,many,TRBJ1-1,TRBD1,TGTGCCAGCAGCTTAAGGGACAGGGGAGTCGGAAGCACTGAAGCTTTCTTT,CASSLRDRGVGSTEAFF
TRBV6-2/TRBV6-3,few,TRBJ2-1,.,TGTGCCAGCAGTTACTTCGGGACACCCCACAATGAGCAGTTCTTC,CASSYFGTPHNEQFF
TRBV20-1,.,TRBJ2-1,.,TGCAGTGCTAGGGAAAGACTATCCTACAATGAGCAGTTCTTC,CSARERLSYNEQFF
TRBV7-6,few,TRBJ2-5,.,TGTGCCAGCAGCTCGGTCGATTCCAGGGAGACCCAGTACTTC,CASSSVDSRETQYF
TRBV7-6,.,TRBJ2-1,TRBD2,TGTGCCAGCAGCCCTTACGGACTAGCGGGGGCCACTTACTACAATGAGCAGTTCTTC,CASSPYGLAGATYYNEQFF
TRBV10-2,few,TRBJ1-6,TRBD1,TGCGCCAGCAGTGAGTCGCTGGGACAGAGGAGCTCCTATAATTCACCCCTCCACTTT,CASSESLGQRSSYNSPLHF
TRBV12-3/TRBV12-4,.,TRBJ2-1,TRBD2,TGTGCCAGCAGTTTTGTTACTAGCGGGGGCACTAGCTCCTACAATGAGCAGTTCTTC,CASSFVTSGGTSSYNEQFF
TRBV20-1,.,TRBJ2-7,TRBD2,TGCAGTGCCCGACTAGCGGATACCTACGAGCAGTACTTC,CSARLADTYEQYF
TRBV4-2,.,TRBJ1-5,.,TGTGCCAGCAGCCAAGATTCGGGGGGCACTCAGCCCCAGCATTTT,CASSQDSGGTQPQHF
TRBV7-6,.,TRBJ2-5,.,TGTACCAGCAGCTTAGTTTTGAGCGGGCAAGAGACCCAGTACTTC,CTSSLVLSGQETQYF